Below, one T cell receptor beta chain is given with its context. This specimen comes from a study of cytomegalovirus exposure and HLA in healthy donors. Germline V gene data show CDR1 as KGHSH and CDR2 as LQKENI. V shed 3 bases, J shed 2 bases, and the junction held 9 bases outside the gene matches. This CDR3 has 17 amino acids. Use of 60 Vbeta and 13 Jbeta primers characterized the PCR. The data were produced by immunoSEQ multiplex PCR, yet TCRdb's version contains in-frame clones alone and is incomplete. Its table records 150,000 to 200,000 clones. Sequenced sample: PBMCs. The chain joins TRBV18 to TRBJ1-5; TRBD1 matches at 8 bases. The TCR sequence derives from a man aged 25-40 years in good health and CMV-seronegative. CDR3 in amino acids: CASSPRSTGDGNQPQHF. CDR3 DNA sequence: TGTGCCAGCTCACCCCGATCGACAGGGGACGGCAATCAGCCCCAGCATTTT.